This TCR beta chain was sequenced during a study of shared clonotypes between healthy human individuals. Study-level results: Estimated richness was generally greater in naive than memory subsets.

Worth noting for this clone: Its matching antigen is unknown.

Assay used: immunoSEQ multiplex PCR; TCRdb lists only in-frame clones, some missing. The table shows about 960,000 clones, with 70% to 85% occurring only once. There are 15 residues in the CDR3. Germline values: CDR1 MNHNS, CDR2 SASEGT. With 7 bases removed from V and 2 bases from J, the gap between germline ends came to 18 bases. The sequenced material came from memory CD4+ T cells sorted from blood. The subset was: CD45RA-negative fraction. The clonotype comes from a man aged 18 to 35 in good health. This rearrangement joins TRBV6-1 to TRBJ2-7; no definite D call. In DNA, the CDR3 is TGTGCCAGCACCATCTCTAGGGCAGGCACCTACGAGCAGTACTTC. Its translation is CASTISRAGTYEQYF.